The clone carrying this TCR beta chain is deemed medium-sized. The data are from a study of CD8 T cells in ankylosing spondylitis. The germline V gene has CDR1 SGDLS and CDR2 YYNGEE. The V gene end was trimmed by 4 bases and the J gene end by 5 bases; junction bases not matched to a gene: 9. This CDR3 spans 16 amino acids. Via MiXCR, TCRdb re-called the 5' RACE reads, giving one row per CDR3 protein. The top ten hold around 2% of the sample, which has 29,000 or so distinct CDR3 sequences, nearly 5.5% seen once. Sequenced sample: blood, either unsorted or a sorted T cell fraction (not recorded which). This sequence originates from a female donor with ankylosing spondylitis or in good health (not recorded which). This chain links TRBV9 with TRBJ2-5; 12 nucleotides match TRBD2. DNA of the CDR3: TGTGCCAGCAGCCGCTTACTAGCGGGGGGCGTGGAGACCCAGTACTTC. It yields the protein CASSRLLAGGVETQYF.